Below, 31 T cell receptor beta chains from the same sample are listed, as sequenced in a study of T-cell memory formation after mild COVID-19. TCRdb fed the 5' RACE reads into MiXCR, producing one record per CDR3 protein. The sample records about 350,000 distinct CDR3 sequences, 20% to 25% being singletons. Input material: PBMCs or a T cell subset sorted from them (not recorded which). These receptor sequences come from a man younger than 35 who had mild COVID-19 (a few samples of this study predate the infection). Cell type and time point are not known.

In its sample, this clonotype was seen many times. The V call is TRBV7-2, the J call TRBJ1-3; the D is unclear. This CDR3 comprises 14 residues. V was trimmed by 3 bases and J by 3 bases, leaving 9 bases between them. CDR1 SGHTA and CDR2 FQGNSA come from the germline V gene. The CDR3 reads CASSFEGNGNTIYF. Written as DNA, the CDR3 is TGTGCCAGCAGCTTCGAGGGTAATGGAAACACCATATATTTT. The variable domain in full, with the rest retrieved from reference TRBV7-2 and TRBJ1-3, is GAGVSQSPSNKVTEKGKDVELRCDPISGHTALYWYRQSLGQGLEFLIYFQGNSAPDKSGLPSDRFSAERTGGSVSTLTIQRTQQEDSAVYLCASSFEGNGNTIYFGEGSWLTVV.

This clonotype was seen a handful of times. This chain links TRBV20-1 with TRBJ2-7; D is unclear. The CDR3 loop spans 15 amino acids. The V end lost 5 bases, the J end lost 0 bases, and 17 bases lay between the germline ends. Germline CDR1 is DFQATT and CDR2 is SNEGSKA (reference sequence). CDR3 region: CSAARSGSISYEQYV. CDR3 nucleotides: TGCAGTGCTGCACGTTCCGGGTCGATCTCCTACGAGCAGTACGTC.

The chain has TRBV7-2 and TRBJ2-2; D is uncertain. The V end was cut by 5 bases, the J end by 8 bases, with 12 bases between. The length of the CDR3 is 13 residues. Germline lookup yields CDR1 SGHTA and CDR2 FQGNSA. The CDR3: CASSQVPVGELFF. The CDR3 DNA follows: TGTGCCAGCAGCCAAGTACCGGTTGGGGAGCTGTTTTTT.

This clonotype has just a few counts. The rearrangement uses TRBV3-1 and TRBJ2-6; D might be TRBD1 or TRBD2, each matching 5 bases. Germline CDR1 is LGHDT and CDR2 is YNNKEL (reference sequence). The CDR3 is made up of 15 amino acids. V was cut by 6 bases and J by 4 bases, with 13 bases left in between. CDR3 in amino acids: CASSLGGDGANVLTF. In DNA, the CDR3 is TGTGCCAGCAGTCTTGGGGGTGACGGGGCCAACGTCCTGACTTTC.

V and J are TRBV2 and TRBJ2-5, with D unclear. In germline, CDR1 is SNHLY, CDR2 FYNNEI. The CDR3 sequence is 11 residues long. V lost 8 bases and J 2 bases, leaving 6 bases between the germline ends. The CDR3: CASLRQETQYF. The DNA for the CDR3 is TGTGCCAGCCTCAGACAAGAGACCCAGTACTTC.

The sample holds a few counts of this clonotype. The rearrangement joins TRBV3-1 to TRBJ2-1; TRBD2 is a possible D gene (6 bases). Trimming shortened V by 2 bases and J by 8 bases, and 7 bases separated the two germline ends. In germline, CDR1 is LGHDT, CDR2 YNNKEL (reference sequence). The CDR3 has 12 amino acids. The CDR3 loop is CASSQWGDEQFF. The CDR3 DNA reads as TGTGCCAGCAGCCAATGGGGGGATGAGCAGTTCTTC.

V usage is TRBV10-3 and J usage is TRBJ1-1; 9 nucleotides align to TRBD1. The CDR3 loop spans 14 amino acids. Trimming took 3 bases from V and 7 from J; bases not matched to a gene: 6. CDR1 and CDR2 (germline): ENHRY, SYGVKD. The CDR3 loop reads CAISDMTGGGEAFF. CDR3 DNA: TGTGCCATCAGTGATATGACAGGGGGAGGTGAAGCTTTCTTT.

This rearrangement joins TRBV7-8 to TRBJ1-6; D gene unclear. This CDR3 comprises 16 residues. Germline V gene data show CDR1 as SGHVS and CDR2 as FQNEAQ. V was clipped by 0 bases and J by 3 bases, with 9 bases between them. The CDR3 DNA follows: TGTGCCAGCAGCTTAGCCTCTCCTATCTATAATTCACCCCTCCACTTT. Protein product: CASSLASPIYNSPLHF.

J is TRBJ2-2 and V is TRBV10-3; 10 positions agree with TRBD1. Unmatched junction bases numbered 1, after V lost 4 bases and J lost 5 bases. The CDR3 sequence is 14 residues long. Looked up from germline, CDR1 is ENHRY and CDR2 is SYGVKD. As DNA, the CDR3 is TGTGCCATCAGTGGGACAGGGGGGACCGGGGAGCTGTTTTTT. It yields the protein CAISGTGGTGELFF.

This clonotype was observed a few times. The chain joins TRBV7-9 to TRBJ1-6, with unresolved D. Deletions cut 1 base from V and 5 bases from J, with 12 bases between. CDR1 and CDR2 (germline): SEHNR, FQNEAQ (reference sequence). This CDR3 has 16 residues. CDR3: CASSLGSGKDNSPLHF. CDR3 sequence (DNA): TGTGCCAGCAGCTTAGGGTCCGGGAAAGATAATTCACCCCTCCACTTT.

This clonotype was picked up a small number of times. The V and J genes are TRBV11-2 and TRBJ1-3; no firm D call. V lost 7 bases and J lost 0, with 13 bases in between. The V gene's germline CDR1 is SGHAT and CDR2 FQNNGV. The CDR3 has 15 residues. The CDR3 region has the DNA TGTGCCAGCATGGTCGATCTAAGCTCTGGAAACACCATATATTTT. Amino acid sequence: CASMVDLSSGNTIYF.

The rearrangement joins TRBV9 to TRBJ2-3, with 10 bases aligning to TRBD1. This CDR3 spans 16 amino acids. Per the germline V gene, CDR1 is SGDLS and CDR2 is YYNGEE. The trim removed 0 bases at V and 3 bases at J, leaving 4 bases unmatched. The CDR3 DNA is TGTGCCAGCAGCGTAGGTTCGGGACAGGGGACAGATACGCAGTATTTT. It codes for CASSVGSGQGTDTQYF. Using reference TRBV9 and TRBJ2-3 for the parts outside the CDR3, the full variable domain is DSGVTQTPKHLITATGQRVTLRCSPRSGDLSVYWYQQSLDQGLQFLIQYYNGEERAKGNILERFSAQQFPDLHSELNLSSLELGDSALYFCASSVGSGQGTDTQYFGPGTRLTVL.

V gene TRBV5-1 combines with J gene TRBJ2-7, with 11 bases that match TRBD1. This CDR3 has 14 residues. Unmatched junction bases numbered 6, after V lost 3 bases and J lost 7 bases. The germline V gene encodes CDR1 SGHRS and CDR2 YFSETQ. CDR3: CASSSGQGVGEQYV. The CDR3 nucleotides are TGCGCCAGCAGCTCGGGACAGGGGGTAGGAGAGCAGTACGTC.

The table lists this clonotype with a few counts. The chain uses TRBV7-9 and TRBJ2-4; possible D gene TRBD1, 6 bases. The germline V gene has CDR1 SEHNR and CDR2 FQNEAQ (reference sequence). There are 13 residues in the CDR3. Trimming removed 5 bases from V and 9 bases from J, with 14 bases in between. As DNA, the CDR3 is TGTGCCAGCAGCCTTACAGGGAAGGGCATTCAGTACTTC. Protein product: CASSLTGKGIQYF. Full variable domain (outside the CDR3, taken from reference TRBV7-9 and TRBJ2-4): DTGVSQNPRHKITKRGQNVTFRCDPISEHNRLYWYRQTLGQGPEFLTYFQNEAQLEKSRLLSDRFSAERPKGSFSTLEIQRTEQGDSAMYLCASSLTGKGIQYFGAGTRLSVL.

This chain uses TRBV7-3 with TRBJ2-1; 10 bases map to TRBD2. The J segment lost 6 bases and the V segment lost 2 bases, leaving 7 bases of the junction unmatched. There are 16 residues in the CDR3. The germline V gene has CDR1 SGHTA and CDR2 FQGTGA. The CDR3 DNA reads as TGTGCCAGCAGCTTAGGTCCTAGCGGGGGAAGCAATGAGCAGTTCTTC. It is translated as CASSLGPSGGSNEQFF.

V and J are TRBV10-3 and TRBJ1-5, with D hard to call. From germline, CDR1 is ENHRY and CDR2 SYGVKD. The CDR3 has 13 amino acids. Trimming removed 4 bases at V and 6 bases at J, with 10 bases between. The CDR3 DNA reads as TGTGCCATCAGTGGGGCCGACGGTCAGCCCCAGCATTTT. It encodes CAISGADGQPQHF.

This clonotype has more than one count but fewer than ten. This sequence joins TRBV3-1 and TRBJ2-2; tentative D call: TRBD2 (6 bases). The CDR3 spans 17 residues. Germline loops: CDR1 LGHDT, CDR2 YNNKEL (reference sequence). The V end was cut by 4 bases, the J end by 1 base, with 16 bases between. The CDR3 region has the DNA TGTGCCAGCAGCCTAGGTGCGGAGGGCGGGAACACCGGGGAGCTGTTTTTT. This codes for CASSLGAEGGNTGELFF.

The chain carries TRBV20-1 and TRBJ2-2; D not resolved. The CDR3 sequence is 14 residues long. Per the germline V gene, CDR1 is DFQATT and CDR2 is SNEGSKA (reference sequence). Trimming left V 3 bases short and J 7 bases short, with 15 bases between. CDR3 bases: TGCAGTGCTAGTTCGGCAACTCGTGGCGGGGAGCTGTTTTTT. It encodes CSASSATRGGELFF.

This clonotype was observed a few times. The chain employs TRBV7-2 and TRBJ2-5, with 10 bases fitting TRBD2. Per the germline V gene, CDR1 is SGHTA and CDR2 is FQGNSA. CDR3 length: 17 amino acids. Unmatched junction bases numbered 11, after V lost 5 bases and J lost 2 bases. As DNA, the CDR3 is TGTGCCAGCAGCATGGTGCTAGCGGGGGCCCCACAAGAGACCCAGTACTTC. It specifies CASSMVLAGAPQETQYF.

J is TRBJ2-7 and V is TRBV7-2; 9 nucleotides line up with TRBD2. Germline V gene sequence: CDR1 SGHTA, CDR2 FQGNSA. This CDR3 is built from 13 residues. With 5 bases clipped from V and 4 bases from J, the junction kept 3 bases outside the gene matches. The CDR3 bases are TGTGCCAGCAGCCCGAGCGGGGGGTACGAGCAGTACTTC. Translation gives CASSPSGGYEQYF.

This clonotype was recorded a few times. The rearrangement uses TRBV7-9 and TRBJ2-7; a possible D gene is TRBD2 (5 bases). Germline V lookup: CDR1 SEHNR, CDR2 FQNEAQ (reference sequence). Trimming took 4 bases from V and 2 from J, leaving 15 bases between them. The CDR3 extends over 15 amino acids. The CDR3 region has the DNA TGTGCCAGCAGCTCCTCCCTTCCGGGGACCTACGAGCAGTACGTC. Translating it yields CASSSSLPGTYEQYV.

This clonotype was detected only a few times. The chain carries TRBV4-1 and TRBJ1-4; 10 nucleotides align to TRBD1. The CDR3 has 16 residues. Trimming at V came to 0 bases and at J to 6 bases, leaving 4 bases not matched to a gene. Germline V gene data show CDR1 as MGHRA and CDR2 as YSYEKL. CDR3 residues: CASSQERGTGDEKLFF. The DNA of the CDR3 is TGCGCCAGCAGCCAAGAGAGGGGGACAGGGGATGAAAAACTGTTTTTT.

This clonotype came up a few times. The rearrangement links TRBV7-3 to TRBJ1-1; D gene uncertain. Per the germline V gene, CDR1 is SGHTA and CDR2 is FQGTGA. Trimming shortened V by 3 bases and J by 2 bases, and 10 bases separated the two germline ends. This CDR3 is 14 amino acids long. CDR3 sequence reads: CASSFGPGNTEAFF. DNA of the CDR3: TGTGCCAGCAGCTTTGGGCCGGGAAACACTGAAGCTTTCTTT.

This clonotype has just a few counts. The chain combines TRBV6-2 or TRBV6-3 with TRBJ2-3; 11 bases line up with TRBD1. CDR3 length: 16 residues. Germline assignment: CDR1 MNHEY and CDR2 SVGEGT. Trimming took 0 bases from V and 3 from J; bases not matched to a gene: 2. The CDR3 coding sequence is TGTGCCAGCAGTTACTCTTGGGACAGGGGGACAGATACGCAGTATTTT. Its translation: CASSYSWDRGTDTQYF.

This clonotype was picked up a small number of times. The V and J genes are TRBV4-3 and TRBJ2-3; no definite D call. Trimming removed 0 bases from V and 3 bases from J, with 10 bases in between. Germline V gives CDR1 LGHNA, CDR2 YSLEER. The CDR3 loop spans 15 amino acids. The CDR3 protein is CASSQDYEVTDTQYF. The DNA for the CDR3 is TGCGCCAGCAGCCAAGATTATGAGGTGACAGATACGCAGTATTTT.

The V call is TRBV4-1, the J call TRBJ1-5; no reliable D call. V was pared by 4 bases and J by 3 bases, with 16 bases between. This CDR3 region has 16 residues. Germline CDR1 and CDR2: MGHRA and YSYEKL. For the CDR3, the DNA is TGCGCCAGCAGCCCCCTCGAGGCGGGAGCCAATCAGCCCCAGCATTTT. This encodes CASSPLEAGANQPQHF.

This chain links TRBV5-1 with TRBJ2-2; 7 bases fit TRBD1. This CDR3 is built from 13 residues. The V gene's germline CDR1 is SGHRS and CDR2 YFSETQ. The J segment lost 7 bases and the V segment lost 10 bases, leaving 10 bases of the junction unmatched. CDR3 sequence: CAVSGQMGGELFF. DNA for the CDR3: TGCGCCGTATCGGGACAGATGGGCGGGGAGCTGTTTTTT.

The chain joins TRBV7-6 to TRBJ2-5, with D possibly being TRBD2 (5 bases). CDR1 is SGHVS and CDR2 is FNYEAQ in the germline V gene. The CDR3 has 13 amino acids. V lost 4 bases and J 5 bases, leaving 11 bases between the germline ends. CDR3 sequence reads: CASSSGVWETQYF. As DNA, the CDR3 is TGTGCCAGCAGCTCCGGGGTGTGGGAGACCCAGTACTTC.

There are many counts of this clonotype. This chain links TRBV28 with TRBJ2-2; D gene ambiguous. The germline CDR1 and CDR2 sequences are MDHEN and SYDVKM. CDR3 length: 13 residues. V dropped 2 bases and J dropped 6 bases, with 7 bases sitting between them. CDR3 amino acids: CASSLVASGELFF. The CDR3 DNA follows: TGTGCCAGCAGTTTAGTGGCGTCCGGGGAGCTGTTTTTT.

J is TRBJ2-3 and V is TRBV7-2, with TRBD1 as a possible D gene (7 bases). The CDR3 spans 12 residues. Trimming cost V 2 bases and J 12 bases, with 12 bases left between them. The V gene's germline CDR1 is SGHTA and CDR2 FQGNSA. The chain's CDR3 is CASSLQGGFQYF. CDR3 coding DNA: TGTGCCAGCAGCTTACAGGGGGGCTTTCAGTATTTT.

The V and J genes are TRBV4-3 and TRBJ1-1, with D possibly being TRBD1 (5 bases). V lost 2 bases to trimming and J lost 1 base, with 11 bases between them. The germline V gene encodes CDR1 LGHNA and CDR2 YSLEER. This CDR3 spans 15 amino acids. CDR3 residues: CASSQPGRPNTEAFF. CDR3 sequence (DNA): TGCGCCAGCAGCCAACCGGGACGGCCGAACACTGAAGCTTTCTTT.